The 27 T cell receptor beta chains given below trace back to one sample, sequenced in a study of blood T cells in healthy people across ages. A second 7 to 11 cycle PCR used barcoded and J-beta primers. TCRdb passed the 5' RACE reads through MiXCR, listing each CDR3 protein once. The table shows hundreds of thousands of distinct CDR3 sequences, with around 54% occurring only once. Sequencing was carried out using blood. These receptor sequences come from a man between 60 and 70 years old in good health.

The rearrangement joins TRBV7-4 to TRBJ1-5; no clear D. Trimming stripped 5 bases from V and 5 bases from J, with 10 bases between. The V gene's germline CDR1 is SGHVT and CDR2 SQSDAQ. The CDR3 is 13 amino acids. CDR3 nucleotide sequence: TGTGCCAGCAGCGCCCGCCCCTATCAGCCCCAGCATTTT. The encoded protein is CASSARPYQPQHF.

The CDR3 region is CASSLSAWTGEYNSPLHF. The CDR3 DNA sequence: TGTGCCAGCAGCTTATCGGCCTGGACAGGGGAATATAATTCACCCCTCCACTTT. The chain links TRBV7-2 to TRBJ1-6; TRBD1 aligns across 9 bases. From germline, CDR1 is SGHTA and CDR2 FQGNSA. The CDR3 has 18 amino acids. V lost 2 bases, J lost 4 bases, and 9 bases stayed unmatched.

The V call is TRBV2, the J call TRBJ2-1, with D perhaps TRBD1 (6 bases). The CDR3 length is 15 residues. V was pared by 6 bases and J by 0 bases, with 12 bases between. Per germline, CDR1 SNHLY and CDR2 FYNNEI. CDR3: CASRWGLSSYNEQFF. The CDR3 DNA follows: TGTGCCAGCAGATGGGGGCTTAGCTCCTACAATGAGCAGTTCTTC.

The genes are TRBV28 and TRBJ1-2; D gene uncertain. This CDR3 has 12 amino acids. Trimming removed 6 bases at V and 8 bases at J, with 13 bases between. Germline loops: CDR1 MDHEN, CDR2 SYDVKM. The CDR3 nucleotides read TGTGCCAGCAGCGATAGGAGGAAGGGCTACACCTTC. Translating gives CASSDRRKGYTF.

The sample holds a few counts of this clonotype. The chain employs TRBV5-1 and TRBJ2-5, with D perhaps matching TRBD1 (6 bases). The CDR3 covers 17 residues. V shed 0 bases and J shed 0 bases, with 15 bases lying between them. Germline V CDR1 and CDR2: SGHRS, YFSETQ. The CDR3 loop reads CASSLVWGRQNQETQYF. Written as DNA, the CDR3 is TGCGCCAGCAGCTTGGTGTGGGGGCGACAAAACCAAGAGACCCAGTACTTC.

The V gene is TRBV7-9, the J gene TRBJ1-2, with no clear D. Trimming stripped 2 bases from V and 4 bases from J, with 14 bases between. The CDR3 loop spans 15 amino acids. Germline loops: CDR1 SEHNR, CDR2 FQNEAQ (reference sequence). The CDR3 sequence is CASSLLQVRVYGYTF. DNA for the CDR3: TGTGCCAGCAGCTTACTTCAGGTCCGGGTCTATGGCTACACCTTC.

The V call is TRBV20-1, the J call TRBJ1-5; no definite D call. Germline V gene lookup returns CDR1 DFQATT and CDR2 SNEGSKA (reference sequence). The CDR3 length is 13 residues. V lost 1 base, J lost 4 bases, and 8 bases lay in between. In nucleotides, the CDR3 is TGCAGTGCTAGAGGCAGGCAAAATCAGCCCCAGCATTTT. It specifies CSARGRQNQPQHF.

The V and J genes are TRBV6-6 and TRBJ1-5; 10 bases line up with TRBD1. V trimming: 10 bases; J trimming: 1 base; junction bases outside the gene matches: 7. The CDR3 loop spans 15 amino acids. Per germline, CDR1 MNHNY and CDR2 SVGAGI (reference sequence). The CDR3 region is CATEPGQGSNQPQHF. The CDR3, as DNA: TGTGCCACCGAGCCGGGACAGGGGAGCAATCAGCCCCAGCATTTT.

This clonotype was recorded a few times. CDR3 DNA: TGTGCCAGCAGCGTAGGCCTCTCGCGGGGGGGCCCCGGGGAGCTGTTTTTT. It encodes CASSVGLSRGGPGELFF. The rearrangement links TRBV9 to TRBJ2-2; 9 positions agree with TRBD2. V was clipped by 0 bases and J by 6 bases; unmatched bases: 9. The CDR3 contains 17 residues. CDR1 and CDR2 (germline): SGDLS, YYNGEE.

This rearrangement joins TRBV6-2 or TRBV6-3 to TRBJ2-1, with a tentative D call TRBD2 (6 bases). Matching the DNA end better, TRBJ2-7 makes the J call doubtful. Germline CDR1 is MNHEY and CDR2 is SVGEGT. This CDR3 is 17 amino acids long. As DNA, the CDR3 is TGTGCCAGCAGGTCCCCCCGGGGAGGTAGCTCCTACAATGAGCAGTACTTC. Residues: CASRSPRGGSSYNEQYF.

The chain links TRBV5-5 to TRBJ1-1; maybe TRBD1 (5 bases). Germline V gene sequence: CDR1 SGHKS, CDR2 YYEKEE (reference sequence). The CDR3 is 16 amino acids. V was shortened by 10 bases and J by 4 bases, with 26 bases between the two germline ends. The CDR3 sequence: CACTLGPAGLGTEAFF. CDR3 nucleotide sequence: TGTGCCTGCACCCTGGGGCCAGCAGGGTTGGGCACTGAAGCTTTCTTT.

The gene calls are TRBV29-1 and TRBJ2-5; maybe TRBD2 (6 bases). The tail of the sequence fits TRBJ2-7 better, so the J call may be wrong. The CDR3 runs 14 residues. The germline gives CDR1 SQVTM, CDR2 ANQGSEA. The CDR3 loop is CSVVVVGGSYEQYF. The CDR3 nucleotides are TGCAGCGTTGTAGTGGTCGGGGGCTCCTACGAGCAGTACTTC.

V usage is TRBV3-1 and J usage is TRBJ2-7; D is ambiguous. Trimming cost V 3 bases and J 6 bases, with 9 bases left between them. The CDR3 runs 12 residues. Germline V gene data show CDR1 as LGHDT and CDR2 as YNNKEL (reference sequence). The CDR3 bases are TGTGCCAGCAGCCAGGTGCAAGGCGAGCAGTACTTC. Protein sequence: CASSQVQGEQYF.

The chain links TRBV7-2 to TRBJ2-1; D is unresolved. V lost 8 bases to trimming and J lost 2 bases, with 13 bases between them. The CDR3 is 14 amino acids. From germline, CDR1 is SGHTA and CDR2 FQGNSA. In DNA form, the CDR3 reads TGTGCCAGCCGTCCGCGTGGGCCCTACAATGAGCAGTTCTTC. Residues: CASRPRGPYNEQFF.

This chain links TRBV5-1 with TRBJ1-6, with D possibly matching TRBD1 (5 bases). With 1 base removed from V and 7 bases from J, the gap between germline ends came to 9 bases. The CDR3 covers 14 residues. CDR1 SGHRS and CDR2 YFSETQ come from the germline V gene. The CDR3 nucleotides read TGCGCCAGCAGCTTGCGGGGGGTAAATTCACCCCTCCACTTT. Translating it yields CASSLRGVNSPLHF. The full variable domain, its missing parts supplied by reference TRBV5-1 and TRBJ1-6, is KAGVTQTPRYLIKTRGQQVTLSCSPISGHRSVSWYQQTPGQGLQFLFEYFSETQRNKGNFPGRFSGRQFSNSRSEMNVSTLELGDSALYLCASSLRGVNSPLHFGNGTRLTVT.

In regard to this clonotype: A much larger clone is a single base away; this may be a read error. This rearrangement joins TRBV7-9 to TRBJ2-7; D uncertain. V lost 8 bases and J 9 bases, leaving 20 bases between the germline ends. Germline CDR1 and CDR2: SEHNR and FQNEAQ (reference sequence). CDR3 length: 13 amino acids. The CDR3 loop is CASGNSAGWGQYF. As DNA, the CDR3 is TGTGCCAGCGGTAATTCGGCTGGCTGGGGGCAGTACTTC.

This clonotype was detected only a few times. This chain connects TRBV29-1 to TRBJ2-5; D is possibly TRBD1 or TRBD2 (6 bases each). The CDR3 is made up of 13 amino acids. The V end was cut by 7 bases, the J end by 5 bases, with 17 bases between. Germline-derived CDR1 and CDR2 are SQVTM and ANQGSEA. CDR3: CSAGGGGLETQYF. CDR3 nucleotides: TGCAGCGCAGGTGGTGGGGGGCTGGAGACCCAGTACTTC.

For the CDR3, the DNA is TGCAGTGCTAGAGGCGGACTCCTCTACGAGCAGTACTTC. Its translation is CSARGGLLYEQYF. The V call is TRBV20-1, the J call TRBJ2-7, with a tentative D call TRBD2 (5 bases). V lost 1 base and J lost 3, with 10 bases in between. CDR1 and CDR2 (germline): DFQATT, SNEGSKA (reference sequence). This CDR3 spans 13 amino acids.

This chain uses TRBV6-5 with TRBJ2-3; unclear D gene. V shed 11 bases and J shed 3 bases, with 18 bases lying between them. CDR1 and CDR2 from the germline V gene are MNHEY and SVGAGI. CDR3 length: 14 amino acids. In DNA form, the CDR3 reads TGTGCCCCGGTGGGCACGAACCTAACAGATACGCAGTATTTT. It codes for CAPVGTNLTDTQYF.

V gene TRBV7-2 combines with J gene TRBJ2-1; D may match TRBD1 or TRBD2 (5 bases each). V lost 1 base to trimming and J lost 8 bases, with 12 bases between them. The CDR3 runs to 14 residues. Germline V gives CDR1 SGHTA, CDR2 FQGNSA. Written as DNA, the CDR3 is TGTGCCAGCAGCTTAGGGGGGTCGAGGGATGAGCAGTTCTTC. Translating gives CASSLGGSRDEQFF.

The genes are TRBV3-1 and TRBJ2-2; 7 bases agree with TRBD2. CDR1 LGHDT and CDR2 YNNKEL come from the germline V gene (reference sequence). The CDR3 spans 12 residues. With V trimmed by 11 bases and J by 5 bases, 5 bases remained unmatched. The CDR3 sequence is CAAGGGTGELFF. The CDR3 DNA follows: TGTGCCGCCGGGGGAGGGACCGGGGAGCTGTTTTTT.

The chain combines TRBV12-3 or TRBV12-4 with TRBJ2-3, with D possibly matching TRBD2 (5 bases). This CDR3 is built from 14 residues. V gave up 6 bases and J gave up 0 bases, with 10 bases separating them. CDR3: CASRTGLSTDTQYF. In DNA, the CDR3 is TGTGCCAGCAGGACCGGACTTAGCACAGATACGCAGTATTTT.

The chain employs TRBV6-5 and TRBJ2-7; D possibly corresponds to TRBD1 (6 bases). The J call is in doubt because the DNA end fits TRBJ2-5 better. Germline assignment: CDR1 MNHEY and CDR2 SVGAGI. CDR3 length: 14 residues. Here the CDR3 DNA reads TGTGCCAGCAGTGATGACAGGAGGCGAGAGACCCAGTACTTC. It codes for CASSDDRRRETQYF.

J is TRBJ2-2 and V is TRBV7-2; perhaps TRBD2 as D (6 bases). From germline, CDR1 is SGHTA and CDR2 FQGNSA. The CDR3 loop spans 15 amino acids. Trimming took off 1 base at V and 2 bases at J, with 8 bases between the two ends. The CDR3 region is CASSLDGTNTGELFF. For the CDR3, the DNA is TGTGCCAGCAGCTTAGATGGGACTAACACCGGGGAGCTGTTTTTT.

The chain links TRBV3-1 to TRBJ1-6; D is undetermined. Germline-derived CDR1 and CDR2 are LGHDT and YNNKEL (reference sequence). V lost 0 bases, J lost 7 bases, and 10 bases lay in between. The CDR3 is 15 amino acids. The CDR3 protein is CASSQDGGINSPLHF. CDR3 DNA: TGTGCCAGCAGCCAAGATGGCGGTATCAATTCACCCCTCCACTTT.

The chain has TRBV11-2 and TRBJ2-7, with D unresolved. Germline V gives CDR1 SGHAT, CDR2 FQNNGV. With 4 bases removed from V and 0 bases from J, the gap between germline ends came to 22 bases. CDR3 length equals 18 residues. DNA for the CDR3: TGTGCCAGCAGCTCCTCCTTTAGTCCGGGCCTACTCTCCTACGAGCAGTACTTC. Translating gives CASSSSFSPGLLSYEQYF.

Only a few counts were recorded for this clonotype. The J gene is TRBJ2-7, the V gene TRBV10-3; D is perhaps TRBD1 (6 bases). The ends were cut back, 6 bases at V and 0 bases at J, with 12 bases in the middle. The CDR3 runs 14 residues. Looked up from germline, CDR1 is ENHRY and CDR2 is SYGVKD. The CDR3 coding sequence is TGTGCCATCAGGAGGGACACTGGCTCCTACGAGCAGTACTTC. This codes for CAIRRDTGSYEQYF.